The clone carrying this T cell receptor beta chain was observed a few times. Its specificity is unknown. The study reverse transcribed the entire isolated RNA, so it sequenced expressed TCRB transcripts. The method was immunoSEQ multiplex PCR; TCRdb's version includes in-frame clones alone and lacks a portion of them. The table includes tens of thousands of clones, around a third detected once. The data were taken from a study of beta chain features in type 1 diabetes. Findings and limits, study-wide: Unsettled here was the matter of whether HLA type influences TCRB rearrangement.

Trimming shortened V by 0 bases and J by 6 bases, and 12 bases separated the two germline ends. The germline gives CDR1 SGHDT, CDR2 YYEEEE. CDR3 length: 14 amino acids. Sequencing was carried out using stem cell memory CD4+ T cells from blood. The chain is built from TRBV5-6 and TRBJ1-1; perhaps TRBD1 as D (5 bases). The receptor comes from a woman aged 18-30 years in good health. The CDR3 coding sequence is TGTGCCAGCAGCTTGGTGGGCGGAGGGGCTGAAGCTTTCTTT. Amino acids: CASSLVGGGAEAFF.